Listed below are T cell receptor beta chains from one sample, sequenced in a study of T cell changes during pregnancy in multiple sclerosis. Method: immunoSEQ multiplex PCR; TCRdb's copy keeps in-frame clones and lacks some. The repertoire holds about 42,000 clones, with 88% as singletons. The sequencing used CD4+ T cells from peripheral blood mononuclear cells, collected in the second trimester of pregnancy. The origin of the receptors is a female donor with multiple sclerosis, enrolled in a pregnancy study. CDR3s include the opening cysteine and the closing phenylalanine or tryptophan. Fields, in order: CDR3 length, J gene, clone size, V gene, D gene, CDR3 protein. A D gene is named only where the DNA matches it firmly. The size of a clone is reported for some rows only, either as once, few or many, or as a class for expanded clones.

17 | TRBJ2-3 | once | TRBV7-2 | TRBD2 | CASSLDSSGIRTDTQYF
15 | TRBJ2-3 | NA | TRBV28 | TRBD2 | CASSLERDRTDTQYF
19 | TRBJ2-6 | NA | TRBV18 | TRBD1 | CASSRLSGTGVSGANVLTF
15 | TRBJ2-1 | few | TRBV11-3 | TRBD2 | CASSFLGGSVGEQFF
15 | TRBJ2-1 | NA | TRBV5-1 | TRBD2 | CASSLGLAGYNEQFF
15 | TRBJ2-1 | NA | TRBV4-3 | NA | CASSQDELAYNEQFF
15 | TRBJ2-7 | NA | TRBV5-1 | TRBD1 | CASSSGQEFSYEQYF
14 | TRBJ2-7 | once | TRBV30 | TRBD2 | CAWEKSSGTYEQYF
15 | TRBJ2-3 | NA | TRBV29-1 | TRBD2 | CSVRSSGSWGDTQYF
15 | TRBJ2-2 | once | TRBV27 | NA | CASRPPTAFAGELFF
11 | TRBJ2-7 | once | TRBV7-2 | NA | CASSLGGVRYF
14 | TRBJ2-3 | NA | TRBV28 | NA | CASSLGGSTDTQYF
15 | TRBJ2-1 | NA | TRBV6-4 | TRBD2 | CASSDRVAGANEQFF
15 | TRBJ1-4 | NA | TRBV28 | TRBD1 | CASSPYRGLSEKLFF
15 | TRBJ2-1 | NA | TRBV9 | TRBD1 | CASSATGGYGDEQFF
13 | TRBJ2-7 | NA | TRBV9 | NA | CASSVDAGYEQYF
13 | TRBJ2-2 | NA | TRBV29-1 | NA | CSVDRGFTGELFF
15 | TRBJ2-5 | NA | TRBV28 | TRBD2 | CASSLAASGRETQYF
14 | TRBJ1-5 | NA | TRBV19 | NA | CASTRRSGNQPQHF
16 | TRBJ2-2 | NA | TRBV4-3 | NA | CASSQGRGAGTGELFF
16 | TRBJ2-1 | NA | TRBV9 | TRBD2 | CASSVSGLAVNNEQFF
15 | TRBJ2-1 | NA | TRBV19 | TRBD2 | CASSEGLAGLNEQFF
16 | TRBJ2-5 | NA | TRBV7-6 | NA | CASSLVPGTFRETQYF
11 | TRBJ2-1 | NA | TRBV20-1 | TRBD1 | CSAGDRVRQFF
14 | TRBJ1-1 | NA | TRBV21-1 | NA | CASSKTGGATEAFF
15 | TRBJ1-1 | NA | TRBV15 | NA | CATRPRGDGRTEAFF
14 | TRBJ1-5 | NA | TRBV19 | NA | CASSLRQFNQPQHF
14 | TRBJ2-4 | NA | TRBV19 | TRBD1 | CASSAGTGTDPMYF
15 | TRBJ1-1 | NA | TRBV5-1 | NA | CASSPNVRGYTEAFF
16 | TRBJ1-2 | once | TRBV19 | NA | CASSIDSPGSDYGYTF
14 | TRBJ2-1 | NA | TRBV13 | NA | CASSFGVGDTEQFF
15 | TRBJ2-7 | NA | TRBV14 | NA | CASSQDSGVVNEQYF
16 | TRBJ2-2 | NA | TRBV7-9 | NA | CASSFGRTRNTGELFF
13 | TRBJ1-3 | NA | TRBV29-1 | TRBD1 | CSVSTGTGNTIYF
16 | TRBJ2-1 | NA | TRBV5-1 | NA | CASSPDGVSSYNEQFF
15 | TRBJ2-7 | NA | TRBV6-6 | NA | CASTNAGSSYYEQYF
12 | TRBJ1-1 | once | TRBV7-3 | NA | CASSYTGGEAFF
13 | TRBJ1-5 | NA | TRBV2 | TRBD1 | CASRPGTGQPQHF
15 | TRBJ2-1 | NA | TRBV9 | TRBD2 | CASSVGVVAGNEQFF
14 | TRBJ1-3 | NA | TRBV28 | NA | CASSLGQGRYTIYF
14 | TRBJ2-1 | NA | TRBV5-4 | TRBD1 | CASSRQGVGNEQFF
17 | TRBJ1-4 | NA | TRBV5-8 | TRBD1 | CASSDTGTGGVNEKLFF
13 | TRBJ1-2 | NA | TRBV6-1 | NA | CASSEGLRYGYTF
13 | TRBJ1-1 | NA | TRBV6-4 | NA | CASSLRMNTEAFF
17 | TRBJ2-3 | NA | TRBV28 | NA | CASSLVGGAVNTDTQYF
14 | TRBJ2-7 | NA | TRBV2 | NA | CASSEDDLGYEQYF
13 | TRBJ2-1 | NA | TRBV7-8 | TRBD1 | CASSPTGSNEQFF
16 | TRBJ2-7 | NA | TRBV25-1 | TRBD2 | CASSEYKGLNSYEQYF
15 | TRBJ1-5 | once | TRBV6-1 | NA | CASTGQSFSNQPQHF
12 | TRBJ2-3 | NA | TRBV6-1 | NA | CASSLDYGTQYF
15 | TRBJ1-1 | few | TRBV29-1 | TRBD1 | CSVEEMGTENTEAFF
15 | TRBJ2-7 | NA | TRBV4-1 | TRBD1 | CASSLTGTGGREQYF
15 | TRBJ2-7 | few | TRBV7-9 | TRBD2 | CASSSGREHFYEQYF
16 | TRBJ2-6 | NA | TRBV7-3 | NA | CASSLRGNSGANVLTF
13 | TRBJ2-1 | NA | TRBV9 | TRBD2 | CASSGGSINEQFF